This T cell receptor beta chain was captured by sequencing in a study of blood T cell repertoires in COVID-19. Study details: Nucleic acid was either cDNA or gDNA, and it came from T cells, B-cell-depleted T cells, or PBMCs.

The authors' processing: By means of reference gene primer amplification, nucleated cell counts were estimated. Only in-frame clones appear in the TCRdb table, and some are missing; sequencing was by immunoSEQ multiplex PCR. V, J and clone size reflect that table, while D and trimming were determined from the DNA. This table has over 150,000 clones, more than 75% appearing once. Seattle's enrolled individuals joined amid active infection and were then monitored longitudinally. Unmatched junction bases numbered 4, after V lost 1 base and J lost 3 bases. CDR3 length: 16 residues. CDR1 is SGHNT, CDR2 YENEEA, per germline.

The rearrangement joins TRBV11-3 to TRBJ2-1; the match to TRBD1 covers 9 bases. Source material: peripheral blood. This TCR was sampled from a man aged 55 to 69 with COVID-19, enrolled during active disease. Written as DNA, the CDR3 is TGTGCCAGCAGCTTAGTTGGGACAGGGAGCTACAATGAGCAGTTCTTC. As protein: CASSLVGTGSYNEQFF.